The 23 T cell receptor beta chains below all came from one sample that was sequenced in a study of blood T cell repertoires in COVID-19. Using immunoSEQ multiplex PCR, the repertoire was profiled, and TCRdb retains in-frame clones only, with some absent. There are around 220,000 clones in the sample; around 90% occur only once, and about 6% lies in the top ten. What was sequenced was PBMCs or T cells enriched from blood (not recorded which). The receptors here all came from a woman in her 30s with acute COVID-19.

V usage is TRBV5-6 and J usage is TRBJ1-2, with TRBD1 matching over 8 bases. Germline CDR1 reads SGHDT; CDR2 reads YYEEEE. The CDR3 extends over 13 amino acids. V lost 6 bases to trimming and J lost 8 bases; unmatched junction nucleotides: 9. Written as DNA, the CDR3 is TGTGCCAGCACCGTAGGACAGGGTCGGGGCTACACCTTC. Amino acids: CASTVGQGRGYTF.

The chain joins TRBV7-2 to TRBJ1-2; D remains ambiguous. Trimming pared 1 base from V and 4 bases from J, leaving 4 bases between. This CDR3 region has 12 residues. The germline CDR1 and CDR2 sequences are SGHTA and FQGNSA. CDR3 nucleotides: TGTGCCAGCAGCTTAGACGGCTATGGCTACACCTTC. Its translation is CASSLDGYGYTF.

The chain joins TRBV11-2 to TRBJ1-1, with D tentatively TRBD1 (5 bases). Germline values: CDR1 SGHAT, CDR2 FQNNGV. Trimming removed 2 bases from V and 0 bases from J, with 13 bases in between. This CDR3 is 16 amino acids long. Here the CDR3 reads CASSLRTGRLNTEAFF. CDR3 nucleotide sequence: TGTGCCAGCAGCTTACGTACAGGACGGCTGAACACTGAAGCTTTCTTT.

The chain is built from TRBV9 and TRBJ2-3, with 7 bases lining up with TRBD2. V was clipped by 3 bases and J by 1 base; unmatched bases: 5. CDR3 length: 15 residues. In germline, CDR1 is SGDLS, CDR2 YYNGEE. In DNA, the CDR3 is TGTGCCAGCAGCGGCCAGCGGGACCGCACAGATACGCAGTATTTT. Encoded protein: CASSGQRDRTDTQYF.

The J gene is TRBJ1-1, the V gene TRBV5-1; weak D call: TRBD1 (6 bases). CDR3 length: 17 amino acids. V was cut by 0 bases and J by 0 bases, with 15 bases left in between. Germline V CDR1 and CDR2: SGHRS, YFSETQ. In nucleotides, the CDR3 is TGCGCCAGCAGCTTGGCCATCAGTCAGGGGATGAACACTGAAGCTTTCTTT. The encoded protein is CASSLAISQGMNTEAFF.

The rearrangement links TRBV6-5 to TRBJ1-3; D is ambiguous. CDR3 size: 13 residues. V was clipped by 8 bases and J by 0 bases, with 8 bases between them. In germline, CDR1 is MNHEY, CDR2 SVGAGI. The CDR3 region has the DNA TGTGCCAGCGGCCCTTACTCTGGAAACACCATATATTTT. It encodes CASGPYSGNTIYF.

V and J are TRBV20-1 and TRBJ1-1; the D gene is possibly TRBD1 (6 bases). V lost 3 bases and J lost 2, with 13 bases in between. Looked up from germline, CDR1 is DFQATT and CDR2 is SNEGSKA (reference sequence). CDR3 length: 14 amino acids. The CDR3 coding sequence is TGCAGTGCTAGTAATACAGGGAGAAACACTGAAGCTTTCTTT. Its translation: CSASNTGRNTEAFF.

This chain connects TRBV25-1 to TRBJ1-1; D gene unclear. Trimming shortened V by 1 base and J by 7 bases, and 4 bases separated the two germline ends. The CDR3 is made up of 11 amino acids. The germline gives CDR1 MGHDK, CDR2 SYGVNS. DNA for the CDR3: TGTGCCAGCAGTGAATCGTTTGAAGCTTTCTTT. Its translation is CASSESFEAFF. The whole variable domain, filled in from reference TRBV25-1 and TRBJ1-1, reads EADIYQTPRYLVIGTGKKITLECSQTMGHDKMYWYQQDPGMELHLIHYSYGVNSTEKGDLSSESTVSRIRTEHFPLTLESARPSHTSQYLCASSESFEAFFGQGTRLTVV.

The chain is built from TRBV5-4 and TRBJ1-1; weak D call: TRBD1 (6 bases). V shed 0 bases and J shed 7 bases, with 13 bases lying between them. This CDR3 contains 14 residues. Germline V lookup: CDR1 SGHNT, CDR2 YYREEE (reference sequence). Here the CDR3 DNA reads TGTGCCAGCAGCTTGGATGGGGGCGTGCTTGAAGCTTTCTTT. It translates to CASSLDGGVLEAFF.

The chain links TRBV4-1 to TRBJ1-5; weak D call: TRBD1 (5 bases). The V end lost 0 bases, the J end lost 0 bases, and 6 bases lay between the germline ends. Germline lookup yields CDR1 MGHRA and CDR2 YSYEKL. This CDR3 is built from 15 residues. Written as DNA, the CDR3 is TGCGCCAGCAGCCAAGACAGGGTTAGCAATCAGCCCCAGCATTTT. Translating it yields CASSQDRVSNQPQHF.

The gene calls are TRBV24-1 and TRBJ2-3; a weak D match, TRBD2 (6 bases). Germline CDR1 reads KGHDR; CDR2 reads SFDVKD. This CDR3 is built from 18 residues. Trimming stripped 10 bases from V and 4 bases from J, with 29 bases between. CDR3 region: CATIYRGHQGRRADTQYF. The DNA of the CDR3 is TGTGCCACTATCTACCGGGGTCATCAGGGTAGGAGGGCAGATACGCAGTATTTT.

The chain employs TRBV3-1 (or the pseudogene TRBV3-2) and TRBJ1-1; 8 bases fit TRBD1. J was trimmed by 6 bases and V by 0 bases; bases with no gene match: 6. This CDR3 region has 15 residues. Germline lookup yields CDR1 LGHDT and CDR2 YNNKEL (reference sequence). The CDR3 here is CASSQDWTGRSEAFF. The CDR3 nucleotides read TGTGCCAGCAGCCAAGATTGGACAGGGAGGTCTGAAGCTTTCTTT.

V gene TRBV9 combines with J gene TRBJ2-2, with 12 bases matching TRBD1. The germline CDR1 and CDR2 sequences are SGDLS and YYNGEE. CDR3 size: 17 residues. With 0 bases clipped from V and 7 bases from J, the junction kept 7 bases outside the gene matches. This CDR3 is CASSVAAGQGASGELFF. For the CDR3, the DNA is TGTGCCAGCAGCGTAGCGGCGGGACAGGGGGCGAGCGGGGAGCTGTTTTTT.

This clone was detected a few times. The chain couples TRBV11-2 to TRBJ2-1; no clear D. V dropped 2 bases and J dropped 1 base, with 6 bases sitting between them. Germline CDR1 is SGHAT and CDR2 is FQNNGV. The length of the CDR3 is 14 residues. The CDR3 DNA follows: TGTGCCAGCAGCTTACAGACTTCCTACAATGAGCAGTTCTTC. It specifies CASSLQTSYNEQFF.

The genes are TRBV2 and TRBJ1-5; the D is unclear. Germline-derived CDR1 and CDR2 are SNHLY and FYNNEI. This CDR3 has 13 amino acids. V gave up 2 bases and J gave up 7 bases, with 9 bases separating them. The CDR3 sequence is CASSERGEQPQHF. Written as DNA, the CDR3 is TGTGCCAGCAGTGAACGAGGAGAACAGCCCCAGCATTTT.

The CDR3 DNA reads TGTGCCAGCAGTGTGGAGTGGAGCACAGATACGCAGTATTTT. This encodes CASSVEWSTDTQYF. The chain uses TRBV2 and TRBJ2-3; D not resolved. The V gene lost 4 bases and the J gene lost 0 bases, with 8 bases spanning the gap. Germline V gene sequence: CDR1 SNHLY, CDR2 FYNNEI. The length of the CDR3 is 14 residues.

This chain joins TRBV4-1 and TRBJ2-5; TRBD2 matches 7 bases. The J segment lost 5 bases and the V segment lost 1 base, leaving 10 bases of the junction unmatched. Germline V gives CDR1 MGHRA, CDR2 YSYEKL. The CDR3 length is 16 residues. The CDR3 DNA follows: TGCGCCAGCAGCCAAGCTTGGGGGAGGGCCCAGGAGACCCAGTACTTC. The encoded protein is CASSQAWGRAQETQYF.

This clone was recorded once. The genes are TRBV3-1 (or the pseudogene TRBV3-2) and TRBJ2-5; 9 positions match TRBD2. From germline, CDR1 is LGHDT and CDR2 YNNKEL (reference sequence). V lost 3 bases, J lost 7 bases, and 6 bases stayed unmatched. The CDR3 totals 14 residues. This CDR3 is CASSHTSGRRTQYF. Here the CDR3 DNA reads TGTGCCAGCAGCCACACTAGCGGGCGGAGGACCCAGTACTTC.

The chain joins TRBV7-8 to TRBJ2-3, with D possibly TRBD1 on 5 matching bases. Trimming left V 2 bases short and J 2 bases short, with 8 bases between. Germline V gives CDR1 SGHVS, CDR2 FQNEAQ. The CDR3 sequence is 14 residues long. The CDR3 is CASSLRRVTDTQYF. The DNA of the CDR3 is TGTGCCAGCAGCTTACGCAGGGTCACAGATACGCAGTATTTT.

CDR3 sequence reads: CASSPSEEWGTQYF. The CDR3 DNA follows: TGTGCCAGCTCACCTAGCGAGGAATGGGGTACGCAGTATTTT. This chain joins TRBV18 and TRBJ2-3, with a possible D match to TRBD2 (5 bases). Germline V gene data show CDR1 as KGHSH and CDR2 as LQKENI. The V end was cut by 3 bases, the J end by 8 bases, with 15 bases between. The CDR3 totals 14 residues.

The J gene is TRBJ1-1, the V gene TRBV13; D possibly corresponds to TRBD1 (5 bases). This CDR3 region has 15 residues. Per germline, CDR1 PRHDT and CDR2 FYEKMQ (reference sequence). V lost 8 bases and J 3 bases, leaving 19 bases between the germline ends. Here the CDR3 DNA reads TGTGCCAGCCGATGGAGAGGAGGGGCTGACACTGAAGCTTTCTTT. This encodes CASRWRGGADTEAFF.

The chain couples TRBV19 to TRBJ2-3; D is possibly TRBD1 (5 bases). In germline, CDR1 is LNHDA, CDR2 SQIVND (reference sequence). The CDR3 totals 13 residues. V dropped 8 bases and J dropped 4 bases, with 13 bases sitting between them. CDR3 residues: CASSVDSPDTQYF. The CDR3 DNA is TGTGCCAGTTCAGTAGACAGTCCAGATACGCAGTATTTT.

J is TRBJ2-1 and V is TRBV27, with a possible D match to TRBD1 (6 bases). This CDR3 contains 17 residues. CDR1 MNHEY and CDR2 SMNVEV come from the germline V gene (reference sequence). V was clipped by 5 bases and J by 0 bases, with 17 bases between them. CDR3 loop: CASSHPTGEISYNEQFF. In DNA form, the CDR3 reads TGTGCCAGCAGTCATCCGACAGGTGAAATCTCCTACAATGAGCAGTTCTTC.